The rows below give T cell receptor beta chains drawn from one sample of a study of cytomegalovirus exposure and HLA in healthy donors. Method: immunoSEQ multiplex PCR; TCRdb's copy keeps in-frame clones and lacks some. The profile covers some 250,000 clones, with around 89% appearing a single time and 0.37% taken by the ten largest. The sample consisted of PBMCs. The receptors here all came from a woman aged 18-35 years in good health and CMV-seronegative. Each CDR3 is given with its conserved first and last residue.

j_gene | len | v_gene | CDR3aa
TRBJ1-2 | 14 | TRBV28 | CASSPGQGYGGYTF
TRBJ1-5 | 16 | TRBV30 | CAWSVSRGYSNQPQHF
TRBJ2-3 | 15 | TRBV5-4 | CASSLAGSSTDTQYF
TRBJ2-7 | 12 | TRBV18 | CATGLTTYEQYF
TRBJ2-3 | 15 | TRBV25-1 | CASSEGDRAWDTQYF
TRBJ1-1 | 15 | TRBV27 | CASSSLQGAQGEAFF
TRBJ1-1 | 15 | TRBV4-3 | CASSQLKAYDTEAFF
TRBJ2-1 | 15 | TRBV28 | CASSTLAGGQNEQFF
TRBJ2-1 | 15 | TRBV5-4 | CASSYRADAYNEQFF
TRBJ1-2 | 13 | TRBV10-2 | CATLGGEGYGYTF
TRBJ2-1 | 16 | TRBV4-1 | CASSQPGTSKGNEQFF
TRBJ1-5 | 14 | TRBV27 | CASSLDRANQPQHF
TRBJ2-1 | 12 | TRBV7-9 | CASSSLVAGRFF
TRBJ2-2 | 17 | TRBV7-9 | CASSQDYVADNTGELFF
TRBJ2-4 | 13 | TRBV28 | CASSSQGADIQYF
TRBJ2-4 | 13 | TRBV2 | CASKRGAENIQYF
TRBJ2-1 | 13 | TRBV27 | CATAPGGYNEQFF
TRBJ1-2 | 14 | TRBV7-2 | CASSLLQGAPGYTF
TRBJ2-2 | 15 | TRBV7-9 | CASSSGDRPPGELFF
TRBJ2-1 | 16 | TRBV7-9 | CASSSLGGASYNEQFF
TRBJ1-1 | 14 | TRBV7-2 | CASSSRRQNTEAFF
TRBJ1-2 | 16 | TRBV7-9 | CASSSVIRGGDYGYTF
TRBJ2-5 | 14 | TRBV19 | CASKRTGNQETQYF
TRBJ2-2 | 15 | TRBV28 | CASSLRVDGTGELFF
TRBJ1-1 | 12 | TRBV4-1 | CASSLDRGEAFF
TRBJ1-1 | 13 | TRBV4-1 | CASSLPGLTEAFF
TRBJ1-4 | 15 | TRBV9 | CASSGGTGGPEKLFF
TRBJ1-1 | 14 | TRBV4-1 | CASSLEGGLTEAFF
TRBJ2-7 | 15 | TRBV27 | CASSHAGQGFYEQYF
TRBJ2-1 | 13 | TRBV6-1 | CASVARGLHEQFF
TRBJ2-3 | 16 | TRBV4-3 | CASSPQAGPSTDTQYF
TRBJ1-3 | 14 | TRBV6-5 | CASKTGSSGNTIYF
TRBJ2-5 | 14 | TRBV18 | CASSRGWDQETQYF
TRBJ2-3 | 16 | TRBV5-8 | CASSLGSGGAPDTQYF
TRBJ1-2 | 14 | TRBV15 | CATSRDHAGGGYTF
TRBJ1-5 | 13 | TRBV7-9 | CASSQQGVQPQHF
TRBJ1-5 | 14 | TRBV2 | CASSGTGGNQPQHF
TRBJ2-1 | 13 | TRBV7-2 | CASSLTVDNEQFF
TRBJ1-1 | 12 | TRBV29-1 | CSVGQGITEAFF
TRBJ2-7 | 14 | TRBV7-2 | CASSAVLGSYEQYF
TRBJ2-7 | 13 | TRBV9 | CASSPDRPYEQYF
TRBJ1-2 | 14 | TRBV11-2 | CASSLGSAHYGYTF
TRBJ2-3 | 15 | TRBV10-3 | CAISGGQGATDTQYF
TRBJ2-6 | 12 | TRBV2 | CASTFGANVLTF
TRBJ1-6 | 16 | TRBV27 | CASSDRGLSYNSPLHF
TRBJ1-3 | 14 | TRBV25-1 | CASGLGGAGNTIYF
TRBJ1-1 | 15 | TRBV6-5 | CASSYGSTANTEAFF
TRBJ1-4 | 17 | TRBV7-8 | CASSFDRLLPTNEKLFF
TRBJ2-3 | 15 | TRBV27 | CASSLGDRHTDTQYF
TRBJ2-5 | 15 | TRBV19 | CASSTSGGPGETQYF
TRBJ2-1 | 16 | TRBV7-8 | CASSGWDRESYNEQFF
TRBJ2-7 | 15 | TRBV13 | CASSPRDRGLSEQYF
TRBJ1-6 | 13 | TRBV5-6 | CASSLVVNSPLHF
TRBJ1-4 | 15 | TRBV7-9 | CASSRPGTGVEKLFF
TRBJ1-5 | 14 | TRBV6-1 | CASMTGSPNQPQHF
TRBJ2-7 | 14 | TRBV2 | CASSVAVSSYEQYF
TRBJ2-2 | 13 | TRBV28 | CASAGYNTGELFF
TRBJ1-2 | 14 | TRBV19 | CASSIGTFRDGYTF
TRBJ2-1 | 11 | TRBV28 | CATWQGDEQFF
TRBJ2-3 | 15 | TRBV5-1 | CASSLAGGSPDTQYF